Here is one T cell receptor (beta chain) with its context. What it recognizes is unknown. The data derive from a study of cytomegalovirus exposure and HLA in healthy donors. Germline V gene sequence: CDR1 SEHNR, CDR2 FQNEAQ (reference sequence). This CDR3 is built from 17 residues. V gave up 5 bases and J gave up 0 bases; unmatched junction bases: 7. The PCR was carried out with 60 Vbeta primers and 13 Jbeta primers. Sequencing was performed with immunoSEQ multiplex PCR; in TCRdb, only in-frame clones are kept and a portion is missing. The table records about 140,000 clones, 60% to 80% of them present only once. The study, taken as a whole, reports: Analysis was carried out at a later point, and it linked a missense DCLRE1C variant to TCR beta V- and J-gene trimming.

The J gene is TRBJ2-1, the V gene TRBV7-9, with 10 bases identical to TRBD2. The sequenced sample consisted of PBMCs. This sequence originates from a man aged 18 to 30 in good health and CMV-seropositive. The chain's CDR3 is CASSPPGLAASYNEQFF. The CDR3 DNA reads as TGTGCCAGCAGCCCTCCAGGACTAGCGGCCTCCTACAATGAGCAGTTCTTC.